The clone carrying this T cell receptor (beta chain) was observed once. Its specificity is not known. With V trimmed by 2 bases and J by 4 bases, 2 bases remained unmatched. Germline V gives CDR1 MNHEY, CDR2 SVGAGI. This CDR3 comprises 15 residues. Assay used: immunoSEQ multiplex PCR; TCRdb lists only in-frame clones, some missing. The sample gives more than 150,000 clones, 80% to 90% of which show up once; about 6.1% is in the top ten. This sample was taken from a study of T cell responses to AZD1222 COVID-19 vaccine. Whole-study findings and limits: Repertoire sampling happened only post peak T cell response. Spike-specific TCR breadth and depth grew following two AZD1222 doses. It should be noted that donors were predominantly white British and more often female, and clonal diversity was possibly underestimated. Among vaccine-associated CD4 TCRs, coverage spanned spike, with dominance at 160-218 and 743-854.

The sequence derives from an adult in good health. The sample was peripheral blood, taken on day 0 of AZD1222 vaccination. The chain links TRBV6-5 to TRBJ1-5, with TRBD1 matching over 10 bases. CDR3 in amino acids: CASSYDRGLNQPQHF. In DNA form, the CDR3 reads TGTGCCAGCAGTTACGACAGGGGGCTAAATCAGCCCCAGCATTTT.